The rows below give T cell receptor beta chains drawn from one sample of a study of CD8+CD57+ T cells in acquired aplastic anemia. TCRdb recomputed calls from the reads with MiXCR, one row per CDR3 protein. Here the sample spans some 180,000 distinct CDR3 sequences, approximately 48% being singletons. Sequencing was done on a sample of sorted CD4+, CD8+, or CD8+CD57+ T cells (not recorded which) from PBMCs. The receptors here all came from a human donor with aplastic anemia. CDR3s include the opening cysteine and the closing phenylalanine or tryptophan. D genes are given only for firm matches. Clone size is shown for a subset of rows, as once, few, many or a class of expanded clone.

.	TRBD1	TRBV10-3	TRBJ1-4	CASGPPGTGVEKLFF	TGTGCCAGCGGCCCCCCCGGGACAGGGGTAGAAAAACTGTTTTTT
few	.	TRBV2	TRBJ2-2	CATSARESTGELFF	TGTGCCACCTCGGCCAGGGAGAGCACCGGGGAGCTGTTTTTT
many	TRBD2	TRBV7-6	TRBJ2-3	CASSGPGLAGLTDTQYF	TGTGCCAGCAGCGGCCCGGGACTAGCGGGGCTCACAGATACGCAGTATTTT
.	TRBD2	TRBV13	TRBJ2-1	CASSSRTSGRALDHNEQFF	TGTGCCAGCAGCTCCCGGACTAGCGGGAGGGCCTTAGACCACAATGAGCAGTTCTTC
many	TRBD1	TRBV28	TRBJ2-7	CASGQGSWEQYF	TGTGCCAGCGGACAGGGATCTTGGGAGCAGTACTTC
.	.	TRBV7-6	TRBJ2-7	CASAGQPGDEQYF	TGTGCCAGCGCCGGACAGCCCGGCGACGAGCAGTACTTC
many	.	TRBV7-9	TRBJ1-4	CASSLAVVNEKLFF	TGTGCCAGCAGCTTAGCCGTCGTTAATGAAAAACTGTTTTTT
few	.	TRBV7-9	TRBJ2-7	CASRPDSYYEQYF	TGTGCCAGCAGGCCCGACAGTTACTACGAGCAGTACTTC
.	TRBD1	TRBV29-1	TRBJ1-1	CSVVHRGAAFF	TGCAGCGTTGTTCACAGGGGGGCAGCTTTCTTT
.	.	TRBV7-8	TRBJ2-7	CASSPTGYEQYF	TGTGCCAGCAGTCCAACGGGCTACGAGCAGTACTTC
.	TRBD1	TRBV20-1	TRBJ1-6	CSARGQDFYSPLHF	TGCAGTGCTAGGGGACAGGATTTTTACTCACCCCTCCACTTT
.	.	TRBV7-3	TRBJ1-5	CASSLHGPYSNQPQHF	TGTGCCAGCAGCTTGCATGGACCTTATAGCAATCAGCCCCAGCATTTT
.	TRBD1	TRBV2	TRBJ2-5	CASSEDRGLGETQYF	TGTGCCAGCAGTGAAGACAGGGGGCTTGGAGAGACCCAGTACTTC
many	.	TRBV7-9	TRBJ1-4	CASSLSSGAAEKLFF	TGTGCCAGCAGCTTATCAAGTGGGGCGGCGGAAAAACTGTTTTTT
.	TRBD2	TRBV10-3	TRBJ2-2	CAISRGLAGSGELFF	TGTGCCATCAGCCGGGGACTAGCGGGATCCGGGGAGCTGTTTTTT
.	TRBD1	TRBV7-2	TRBJ1-1	CASSGGQGSYTEAFF	TGTGCCAGCAGCGGGGGACAGGGTTCATACACTGAAGCTTTCTTT
few	.	TRBV30	TRBJ2-5	CAWSGGLQETQYF	TGTGCCTGGAGCGGGGGATTACAAGAGACCCAGTACTTC
.	TRBD1	TRBV7-4	TRBJ1-1	CASSNVIAGQGSMAFF	TGTGCCAGCAGCAACGTTATAGCGGGACAGGGCTCGATGGCTTTCTTT
.	TRBD2	TRBV2	TRBJ2-1	CASTRTSGGGVDEQFF	TGTGCCAGCACCAGGACTAGCGGGGGGGGGGTGGATGAGCAGTTCTTC
few	TRBD1	TRBV14	TRBJ1-5	CASSRDRLPGQGGNQPQHF	TGTGCCAGCAGCCGAGATCGATTACCGGGACAGGGAGGCAATCAGCCCCAGCATTTT
.	.	TRBV20-1	TRBJ1-5	CSASAGDQPQHF	TGCAGTGCTAGCGCAGGGGATCAGCCCCAGCATTTT
.	TRBD1	TRBV30	TRBJ2-7	CAWTRDRGQEQYF	TGTGCCTGGACCCGGGACAGGGGGCAAGAGCAGTACTTC
.	TRBD1	TRBV9	TRBJ2-7	CASSVGGQGAYEQYF	TGTGCCAGCAGCGTAGGGGGACAGGGGGCCTACGAGCAGTACTTC
.	.	TRBV4-1	TRBJ1-2	CASSPGPAARDGYTF	TGCGCCAGCAGCCCCGGCCCGGCCGCCAGGGATGGCTACACCTTC
.	.	TRBV25-1	TRBJ1-4	CASSESPTAWGGEELFF	TGTGCCAGCAGTGAATCGCCGACAGCGTGGGGAGGAGAAGAACTGTTTTTT
.	.	TRBV29-1	TRBJ1-1	CSVAHPDRRDTEAFF	TGCAGCGTTGCCCACCCCGACAGGCGGGACACTGAAGCCTTCTTT
.	TRBD2	TRBV3-1	TRBJ2-1	CASSQRSSGGAAEQFF	TGTGCCAGCAGCCAACGCAGTAGCGGGGGGGCGGCTGAGCAGTTCTTC
.	.	TRBV2	TRBJ1-1	CASGNSNTEAFF	TGTGCCAGCGGAAATTCCAACACTGAAGCTTTCTTT
.	TRBD2	TRBV19	TRBJ2-2	CASSTGLAGTGELFF	TGTGCCAGTAGCACCGGACTAGCGGGCACCGGGGAGCTGTTTTTT
few	.	TRBV5-4	TRBJ2-7	CASTDDSYEQYF	TGTGCCAGCACGGACGACTCCTACGAGCAGTACTTC
many	.	TRBV5-1	TRBJ2-5	CASSLVGLSGETQYF	TGCGCCAGCAGCTTGGTAGGGCTATCGGGGGAGACCCAGTACTTC
.	TRBD2	TRBV10-3	TRBJ2-5	CAVGTSSFETQYF	TGTGCCGTCGGGACTAGCTCGTTTGAGACCCAGTACTTC
once	.	TRBV7-9	TRBJ1-1	CASSWDTTNTEAFF	TGTGCCAGCAGTTGGGACACCACGAACACTGAAGCTTTCTTT
many	.	TRBV7-3	TRBJ2-7	CASSRDGNYEQYF	TGTGCCAGCAGTCGCGACGGGAACTACGAGCAGTACTTC
.	.	TRBV7-3	TRBJ1-6	CASSLEGRYNSPLHF	TGTGCCAGCAGCTTAGAGGGGAGGTATAATTCACCCCTCCACTTT
many	TRBD1	TRBV9	TRBJ2-1	CASSVSVGGQGLNEQFF	TGTGCCAGCAGCGTATCGGTGGGGGGACAGGGGCTGAATGAGCAGTTCTTC
many	TRBD2	TRBV12-3/TRBV12-4	TRBJ2-3	CASSFSGGASDTQYF	TGTGCCAGCAGTTTTAGCGGGGGGGCGTCAGATACGCAGTATTTT
once	.	TRBV11-2	TRBJ2-1	CASSFEGGSYNEQFF	TGTGCCAGCAGCTTCGAGGGGGGCTCCTACAATGAGCAGTTCTTC
.	TRBD1	TRBV29-1	TRBJ1-1	CSTIAGTGVTEAFF	TGCAGTACTATTGCCGGGACAGGGGTAACTGAAGCTTTCTTT
.	.	TRBV15	TRBJ1-5	CATSRDSPTDTQHF	TGTGCCACCAGCAGAGACTCCCCTACAGATACGCAGCATTTT
.	.	TRBV5-1	TRBJ2-7	CASSYRPGSTSEQYF	TGCGCCAGCAGTTATAGACCGGGGTCAACGAGCGAGCAGTACTTC
.	.	TRBV5-6	TRBJ2-3	CASSLGPSSDTQYF	TGTGCCAGCAGCTTGGGGCCTAGTTCGGATACGCAGTATTTT
.	.	TRBV15	TRBJ2-1	CATSRVAGPIANEQFF	TGTGCCACCAGCAGAGTCGCGGGACCAATCGCCAATGAGCAGTTCTTC
few	.	TRBV20-1	TRBJ2-3	CSARLGSGGLSDTQYF	TGCAGTGCTAGGCTTGGGTCGGGGGGCCTATCAGATACGCAGTATTTT
.	.	TRBV20-1	TRBJ2-5	CSAKTTVSETQYF	TGCAGTGCCAAGACCACAGTATCAGAGACCCAGTACTTC
.	.	TRBV5-1	TRBJ2-3	CASRPSGTDTQYF	TGCGCCAGCAGACCTAGCGGCACAGATACGCAGTATTTT
.	.	TRBV10-3	TRBJ2-6	CASSRAGANVLTF	TGTGCCAGCAGCCGTGCTGGGGCCAACGTCCTGACTTTC
.	.	TRBV2	TRBJ1-2	CASSGGNFYGYTF	TGTGCCAGCAGTGGGGGGAACTTCTATGGCTACACCTTC
.	TRBD1	TRBV24-1	TRBJ2-5	CATSDWDRGPTQYF	TGTGCCACCAGTGACTGGGACAGGGGTCCGACCCAGTACTTC
few	.	TRBV7-2	TRBJ1-1	CASSFVGRMNTEAFF	TGTGCCAGCAGCTTCGTGGGGAGAATGAACACTGAAGCTTTCTTT
many	TRBD1	TRBV29-1	TRBJ2-7	CSVRQGAGEQYF	TGCAGCGTCAGACAGGGGGCAGGGGAGCAGTACTTC
.	.	TRBV7-3	TRBJ2-2	CASSGGGRELFF	TGTGCCAGCAGCGGTGGAGGTCGGGAGCTGTTTTTT